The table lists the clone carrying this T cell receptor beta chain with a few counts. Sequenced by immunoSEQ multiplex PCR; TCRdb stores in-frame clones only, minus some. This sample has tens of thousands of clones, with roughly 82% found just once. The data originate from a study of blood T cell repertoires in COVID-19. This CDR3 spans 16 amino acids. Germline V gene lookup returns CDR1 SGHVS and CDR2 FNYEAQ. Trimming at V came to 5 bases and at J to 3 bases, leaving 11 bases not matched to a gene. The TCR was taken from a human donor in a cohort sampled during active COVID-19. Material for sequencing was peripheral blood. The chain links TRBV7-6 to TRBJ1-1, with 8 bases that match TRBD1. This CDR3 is CASSHGLTGDDTEAFF. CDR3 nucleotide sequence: TGTGCCAGCAGCCATGGACTGACAGGGGATGACACTGAAGCTTTCTTT. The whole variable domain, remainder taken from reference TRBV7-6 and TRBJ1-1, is GAGVSQSPRYKVTKRGQDVALRCDPISGHVSLYWYRQALGQGPEFLTYFNYEAQQDKSGLPNDRFSAERPEGSISTLTIQRTEQRDSAMYRCASSHGLTGDDTEAFFGQGTRLTVV.